This T cell receptor beta chain derives from a study of cytomegalovirus exposure and HLA in healthy donors. With respect to this clone: Its antigen is not identified.

Donors were drawn from the approximately 110-subject validation cohort, separate from the 666-subject first cohort. The protocol was immunoSEQ multiplex PCR, while the TCRdb copy is restricted to in-frame clones and leaves out a portion. The data show roughly 170,000 clones, 84% seen once. This CDR3 contains 14 residues. With 3 bases clipped from V and 5 bases from J, the junction kept 5 bases outside the gene matches. Germline CDR1 and CDR2: PRHDT and FYEKMQ (reference sequence). Study-level results: A list of about 160 TCR beta chains associated with cytomegalovirus was given. Most TCR sequences proved rare, with some public TCRs found in many donors. Specific recognition of CMV antigens was confirmed in vitro for a few chains (all CMV-associated).

The sequence was collected from a woman aged 18-29 years in good health and CMV-seropositive. The specimen was PBMCs. The chain combines TRBV13 with TRBJ2-7; the match to TRBD1 covers 9 bases. CDR3 amino acids: CASSLRQGVDEQYF. The CDR3 nucleotides read TGTGCCAGCAGCTTGCGACAGGGGGTAGACGAGCAGTACTTC. Complete variable domain (other parts from reference TRBV13 and TRBJ2-7): AAGVIQSPRHLIKEKRETATLKCYPIPRHDTVYWYQQGPGQDPQFLISFYEKMQSDKGSIPDRFSAQQFSDYHSELNMSSLELGDSALYFCASSLRQGVDEQYFGPGTRLTVT.